This T cell receptor beta chain emerged from a study of T cell repertoires in aging, cancer and after chemotherapy. Study conclusions and caveats: Healthy donors lost TCR diversity with age mainly through richness, cancer patients through richness and evenness.

CDR3 length equals 14 residues. V was cut by 4 bases and J by 4 bases, with 14 bases left in between. The germline gives CDR1 SGHDT, CDR2 YYEEEE. This clonotype has more than one count but fewer than ten. Its antigen is undetermined. Multiplex touch-down PCR with TRB-A/B primers amplified rearranged V-D-J TRB sequences. TCRdb analysed the multiplex PCR reads with MiXCR anew, one entry per CDR3 protein. The sample has 13,000 or so distinct CDR3 sequences, around 23% seen once. TCR beta rearrangements were amplified from peripheral blood genomic DNA. The sequence came from a human donor in good health. Sequencing was done on a sample of blood. The V gene is TRBV5-6, the J gene TRBJ1-2; tentative D call: TRBD1 (6 bases). The CDR3 here is CASSQRDTFYGYTF. The DNA for the CDR3 is TGTGCCAGCAGCCAACGGGACACCTTCTATGGCTACACCTTC.